This TCR beta chain was sequenced for a study of HIV-infected children after antiretroviral therapy interruption. Study in general: Median age was approximately 10 years (interruption) and 7 to 8 years (continuous). Weeks 0, 12, interruption end (24 or 48), and about 3 years post-study gave interruption-arm samples. General study points: Sorted CD45RA+ naive cells might include minor non-naive CD45RA+ cells.

The V and J ends lost 6 bases and 3 bases respectively, with 33 bases between them. Per the germline V gene, CDR1 is MDHEN and CDR2 is SYDVKM. The CDR3 totals 20 residues. Treatment meaning: PENTA 11 planned treatment interruption arm or continuous ART arm. This clonotype was observed many times. The antigen is undetermined. Unique molecular identifiers were included in an RNA-based 3' RACE TCR library. TCRdb independently ran MiXCR on the 3' RACE reads; one entry per CDR3 protein. The data contain about 89,000 distinct CDR3 sequences, roughly 6.7% of them singletons. Material: CD45RA+ CD4+ T cells from PBMCs, pooled from several time points, obtained from a donor given antiretroviral therapy, either interrupted or continuous. Subset specified: naive CD4+ CD45RA+ CD45RO- T cells. This TCR was sampled from a pool of human donors with HIV. The rearrangement joins TRBV28 to TRBJ2-7; tentatively, D is TRBD1 or TRBD2 (6 bases each). CDR3 amino acids: CASSPLGGGAGDRKVYEQYF. The CDR3 DNA is TGTGCCAGCAGCCCCCTGGGTGGCGGGGCAGGGGATCGGAAAGTCTACGAGCAGTACTTC.